The 10 T cell receptor beta chains below come from one sample, sequenced in a study of cytomegalovirus exposure and HLA in healthy donors. 13 Jbeta primers and 60 Vbeta primers were used for the PCR. Assay used: immunoSEQ multiplex PCR; TCRdb lists only in-frame clones, some missing. The repertoire has 100,000 or so clones, 63% of them found once; the top ten carry around 5%. What was sequenced was PBMCs. The receptors derive from a human donor in good health.

V gene TRBV30 combines with J gene TRBJ2-3; weak D call: TRBD1 (6 bases). The germline CDR1 and CDR2 sequences are GTSNPN and SVGIG (reference sequence). The CDR3 has 14 residues. Trimming cost V 3 bases and J 1 base, with 11 bases left between them. CDR3 DNA sequence: TGTGCCTGGAGCACAGGGTTAGGCACAGATACGCAGTATTTT. Protein sequence: CAWSTGLGTDTQYF.

This clone was found once. The chain is built from TRBV6-6 and TRBJ2-7; 8 bases are a match to TRBD2. The CDR3 consists of 13 residues. Trimming took 10 bases from V and 0 from J; bases not matched to a gene: 5. Germline CDR1 and CDR2: MNHNY and SVGAGI (reference sequence). The CDR3 region has the DNA TGTGCCACTCACAGCGGGAGCTCCTACGAGCAGTACTTC. This gives the protein CATHSGSSYEQYF.

The rearrangement uses TRBV19 and TRBJ2-7, with 7 positions matching TRBD1. V shed 6 bases, J shed 2 bases, and the junction held 7 bases outside the gene matches. This CDR3 contains 14 residues. Germline-derived CDR1 and CDR2 are LNHDA and SQIVND (reference sequence). CDR3 protein: CASRPTGTTYEQYF. CDR3 nucleotides: TGTGCCAGTAGGCCGACAGGGACCACCTACGAGCAGTACTTC.

This sequence joins TRBV29-1 and TRBJ1-3; possibly TRBD1 for D (5 bases). V shed 4 bases and J shed 4 bases, with 14 bases lying between them. Germline loops: CDR1 SQVTM, CDR2 ANQGSEA. The CDR3 extends over 14 amino acids. The CDR3 DNA follows: TGCAGCGTTGTGGGGGGAGTAAGAGGAAACACCATATATTTT. Protein: CSVVGGVRGNTIYF.

This chain joins TRBV19 and TRBJ1-1, with 10 bases lining up with TRBD1. V gave up 3 bases and J gave up 3 bases; unmatched junction bases: 4. The CDR3 is made up of 15 amino acids. Germline values: CDR1 LNHDA, CDR2 SQIVND (reference sequence). The CDR3 reads CASSISDRGHTEAFF. Written as DNA, the CDR3 is TGTGCCAGTAGTATCTCCGACAGGGGGCACACTGAAGCTTTCTTT.

This chain joins TRBV7-9 and TRBJ2-7, with D possibly TRBD2 on 6 matching bases. This CDR3 spans 15 amino acids. Between the trimmed V and J ends, which lost 5 bases and 2 bases, there was a span of 16 bases. The V gene's germline CDR1 is SEHNR and CDR2 FQNEAQ (reference sequence). The CDR3 loop reads CASSRGVGGTYEQYF. The CDR3, as DNA: TGTGCCAGCAGCCGGGGCGTCGGCGGGACCTACGAGCAGTACTTC.

This clone was observed a handful of times. The rearrangement uses TRBV7-8 and TRBJ2-4; 10 bases map to TRBD2. The junction had 7 bases not matched to a gene; V was cut back by 5 bases and J by 3 bases. The germline CDR1 and CDR2 sequences are SGHVS and FQNEAQ. The length of the CDR3 is 16 residues. CDR3 DNA: TGTGCCAGCAGCCCTAGCGGGAGAACTGGCAAAAACATTCAGTACTTC. Amino acids: CASSPSGRTGKNIQYF.

This chain links TRBV6-5 with TRBJ1-4, with 7 positions matching TRBD1. V was clipped by 6 bases and J by 8 bases; unmatched bases: 6. This CDR3 contains 13 residues. Germline CDR1 reads MNHEY; CDR2 reads SVGAGI. The CDR3 protein is CASRDRVGEKLFF. In DNA, the CDR3 is TGTGCCAGCAGAGACAGGGTCGGGGAAAAACTGTTTTTT.

V usage is TRBV21-1 and J usage is TRBJ1-2; TRBD1, as called in the table, went unchecked against the DNA. TRBV21-1 counts as a pseudogene. CDR3 length: 15 residues. As DNA, the CDR3 is TGTGCCAGCAGCCCCCTCAAGGGGACAGGGTACGGCTACACCTTC. Its protein is CASSPLKGTGYGYTF.

This chain uses TRBV25-1 with TRBJ2-1, with D perhaps matching TRBD2 (5 bases). Per germline, CDR1 MGHDK and CDR2 SYGVNS. V was cut by 4 bases and J by 15 bases, with 13 bases left in between. The CDR3 is 11 residues long. CDR3 bases: TGTGCCAGCAGTGGTTTACTAGATCTGTTCTTC. Residues: CASSGLLDLFF. Complete variable domain (other parts from reference TRBV25-1 and TRBJ2-1): EADIYQTPRYLVIGTGKKITLECSQTMGHDKMYWYQQDPGMELHLIHYSYGVNSTEKGDLSSESTVSRIRTEHFPLTLESARPSHTSQYLCASSGLLDLFFGPGTRLTVL.